These T cell receptor beta chains were read from a single sample in a study of human T cells and chemical hapten exposure. TCRdb independently ran MiXCR on the 5' RACE reads; one entry per CDR3 protein. The data show under 150,000 distinct CDR3 sequences, with approximately 19% seen just once and roughly 2.8% held by the top ten. These receptors originate from a human donor in good health. Each CDR3 is given with its conserved first and last residue. Fields, in order: clone size, J gene, V gene, D gene, CDR3 protein, CDR3 DNA. D genes are given only for firm matches. Clone size appears in some rows only: once, few, many, or a class for an expanded clone.

>few|TRBJ2-5|TRBV10-3|NA
CATGRRAGPQETQYF
TGTGCCACAGGGAGGAGAGCGGGCCCACAAGAGACCCAGTACTTC
>once|TRBJ1-1|TRBV12-5|NA
CASGLGVRGGTEAFF
TGTGCTAGTGGTTTGGGCGTTCGAGGGGGGACTGAAGCTTTCTTT
>NA|TRBJ2-7|TRBV12-3/TRBV12-4|NA
CASSLKREQYF
TGTGCCAGCAGTTTAAAGCGCGAGCAGTACTTC
>few|TRBJ1-1|TRBV20-1|NA
CSAGRGYRTEAFF
TGCAGTGCTGGTAGGGGGTATAGAACTGAAGCTTTCTTT
>NA|TRBJ2-3|TRBV2|NA
CASSSPGIGSTDTQYF
TGTGCCAGCAGTTCCCCCGGAATAGGAAGCACAGATACGCAGTATTTT
>few|TRBJ2-3|TRBV28|NA
CASSFGGMADTQYF
TGTGCCAGCAGTTTCGGCGGGATGGCAGATACGCAGTATTTT
>NA|TRBJ2-7|TRBV10-3|TRBD2
CAISPRSGNTSGEQYF
TGTGCCATCAGCCCACGAAGCGGGAACACCTCGGGGGAGCAGTACTTC
>many|TRBJ2-4|TRBV28|NA
CASSFIGAGAKNIQYF
TGTGCCAGCAGTTTTATAGGGGCAGGAGCCAAAAACATTCAGTACTTC
>NA|TRBJ2-1|TRBV28|NA
CASSYYGADGQFF
TGTGCCAGCAGTTATTATGGGGCCGATGGGCAGTTCTTC
>NA|TRBJ2-7|TRBV28|TRBD1
CASSLSRTGEQYF
TGTGCCAGCAGTTTGTCCCGGACAGGGGAGCAGTACTTC
>few|TRBJ2-5|TRBV6-5|NA
CASSPGAGEGRETQYF
TGTGCCAGCAGTCCTGGGGCAGGGGAGGGGAGGGAGACCCAGTACTTC
>NA|TRBJ1-6|TRBV6-5|NA
CASSYVTRSSYNSPLHF
TGTGCCAGCAGTTACGTAACACGGAGCTCCTATAATTCACCCCTCCACTTT
>NA|TRBJ2-2|TRBV24-1|TRBD2
CAASDSTGGAEELFF
TGTGCCGCCAGTGATTCCACGGGGGGGGCCGAGGAGCTGTTTTTT
>NA|TRBJ2-1|TRBV11-2|TRBD2
CASSPSGTINEQFF
TGTGCCAGCAGCCCGTCCGGGACTATTAATGAGCAGTTCTTC
>few|TRBJ1-1|TRBV20-1|NA
CSASRDLNTEAFF
TGCAGTGCTTCCCGGGACCTGAACACTGAAGCTTTCTTT
>NA|TRBJ2-1|TRBV20-1|TRBD2
CSARERLRTSGTYNEQFF
TGCAGTGCTAGAGAAAGATTGCGGACTAGCGGGACCTACAATGAGCAGTTCTTC
>NA|TRBJ2-1|TRBV6-5|NA
CASSYSVQYNEQFF
TGTGCCAGCAGTTACTCGGTCCAGTACAATGAGCAGTTCTTC
>NA|TRBJ2-3|TRBV5-4|TRBD2
CASSLGGRAGKDTQYF
TGTGCCAGCAGCTTGGGCGGGAGGGCCGGTAAAGATACGCAGTATTTT
>few|TRBJ2-1|TRBV24-1|NA
CATSADGSSYNEQFF
TGTGCCACCAGTGCGGACGGTAGCTCCTACAATGAGCAGTTCTTC
>few|TRBJ2-3|TRBV28|NA
CASSGGGTDTQYF
TGTGCCAGCAGTGGCGGCGGGACAGATACGCAGTATTTT
>NA|TRBJ1-1|TRBV5-4|TRBD1
CASRYGTGRTEAFF
TGTGCCAGCAGATATGGGACAGGGAGGACTGAAGCTTTCTTT
>NA|TRBJ1-1|TRBV5-1|NA
CASSFGQGRGTEAFF
TGCGCCAGCAGCTTTGGCCAGGGGCGCGGAACTGAAGCTTTCTTT
>NA|TRBJ2-5|TRBV15|TRBD1
CATSRVQGGETQYF
TGTGCCACCAGCAGGGTACAGGGGGGAGAGACCCAGTACTTC
>NA|TRBJ2-3|TRBV29-1|NA
CSVEATRTDTQYF
TGCAGCGTTGAGGCCACTCGCACAGATACGCAGTATTTT
>NA|TRBJ2-1|TRBV7-2|TRBD2
CASSSSGRVYNEQFF
TGTGCCAGCAGCTCCAGCGGGAGGGTGTACAATGAGCAGTTCTTC
>NA|TRBJ1-4|TRBV9|NA
CASSLRPVATNEKLFF
TGTGCCAGCAGCCTTCGACCAGTTGCAACTAATGAAAAACTGTTTTTT
>NA|TRBJ2-4|TRBV4-2|NA
CASSQETDLAKNIQYF
TGTGCCAGCAGCCAAGAAACAGATCTAGCCAAAAACATTCAGTACTTC
>few|TRBJ1-3|TRBV6-1|NA
CASSTDRLSGNTIYF
TGTGCCAGCAGTACCGACAGGCTCTCTGGAAACACCATATATTTT